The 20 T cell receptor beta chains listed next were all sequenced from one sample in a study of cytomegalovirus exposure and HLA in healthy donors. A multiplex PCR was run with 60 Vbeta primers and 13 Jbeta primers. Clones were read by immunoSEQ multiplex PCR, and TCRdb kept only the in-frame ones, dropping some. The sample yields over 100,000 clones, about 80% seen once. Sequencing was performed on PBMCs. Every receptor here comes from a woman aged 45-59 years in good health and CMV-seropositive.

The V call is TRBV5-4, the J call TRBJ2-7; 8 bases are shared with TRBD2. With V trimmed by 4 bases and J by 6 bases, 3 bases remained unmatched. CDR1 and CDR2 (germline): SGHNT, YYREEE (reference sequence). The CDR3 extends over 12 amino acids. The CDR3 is CASSRLAGEQYF. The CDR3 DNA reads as TGTGCCAGCAGCCGCCTAGCGGGCGAGCAGTACTTC.

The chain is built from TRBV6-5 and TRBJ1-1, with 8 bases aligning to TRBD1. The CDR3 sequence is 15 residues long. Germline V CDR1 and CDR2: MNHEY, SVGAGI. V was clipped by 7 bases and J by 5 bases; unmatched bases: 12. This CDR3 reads CASTSTRTGSTEAFF. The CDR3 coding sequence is TGTGCCAGCACTAGTACGAGGACAGGGAGTACTGAAGCTTTCTTT.

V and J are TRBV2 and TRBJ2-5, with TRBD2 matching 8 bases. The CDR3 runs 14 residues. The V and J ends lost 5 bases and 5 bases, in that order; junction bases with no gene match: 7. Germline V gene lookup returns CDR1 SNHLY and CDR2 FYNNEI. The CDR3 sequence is CASSFRGGRETQYF. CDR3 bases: TGTGCCAGCAGTTTCCGGGGGGGCCGGGAGACCCAGTACTTC.

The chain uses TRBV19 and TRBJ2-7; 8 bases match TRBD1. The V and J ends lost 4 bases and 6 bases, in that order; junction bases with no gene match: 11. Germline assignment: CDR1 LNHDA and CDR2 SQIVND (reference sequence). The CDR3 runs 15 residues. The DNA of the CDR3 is TGTGCCAGTAGTACCTTCGGACAGGGTACCGGCGAGCAGTACTTC. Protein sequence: CASSTFGQGTGEQYF.

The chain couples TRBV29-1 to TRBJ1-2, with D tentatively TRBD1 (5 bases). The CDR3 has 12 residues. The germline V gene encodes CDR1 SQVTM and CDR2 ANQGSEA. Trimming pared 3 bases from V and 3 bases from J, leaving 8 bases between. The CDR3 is CSVEQGYYGYTF. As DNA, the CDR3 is TGCAGCGTTGAGCAGGGATACTATGGCTACACCTTC.

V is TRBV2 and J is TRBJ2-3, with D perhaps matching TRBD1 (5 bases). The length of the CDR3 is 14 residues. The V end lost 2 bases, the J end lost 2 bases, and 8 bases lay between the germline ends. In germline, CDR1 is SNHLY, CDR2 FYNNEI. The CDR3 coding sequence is TGTGCCAGCAGTGAACAGGGTTACACAGATACGCAGTATTTT. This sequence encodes CASSEQGYTDTQYF.

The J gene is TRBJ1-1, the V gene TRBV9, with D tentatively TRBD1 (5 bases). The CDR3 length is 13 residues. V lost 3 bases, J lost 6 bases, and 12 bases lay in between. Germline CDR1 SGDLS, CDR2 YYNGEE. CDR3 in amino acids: CASSARVGAEAFF. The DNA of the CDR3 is TGTGCCAGCAGCGCCAGGGTTGGGGCTGAAGCTTTCTTT.

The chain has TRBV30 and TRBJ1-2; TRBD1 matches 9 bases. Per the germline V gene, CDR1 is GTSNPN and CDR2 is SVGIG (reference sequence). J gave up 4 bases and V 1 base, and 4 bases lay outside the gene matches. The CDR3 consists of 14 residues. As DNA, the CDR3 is TGTGCCTGGAGTGACAGGGGGCGCGGCTATGGCTACACCTTC. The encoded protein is CAWSDRGRGYGYTF.

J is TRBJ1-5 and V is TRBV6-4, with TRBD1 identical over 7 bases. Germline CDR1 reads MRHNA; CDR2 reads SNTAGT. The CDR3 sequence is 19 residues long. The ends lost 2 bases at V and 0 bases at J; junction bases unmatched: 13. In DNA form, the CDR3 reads TGTGCCAGCAGTGACACCGGGACAGAGACATCAAATAGCAATCAGCCCCAGCATTTT. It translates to CASSDTGTETSNSNQPQHF.

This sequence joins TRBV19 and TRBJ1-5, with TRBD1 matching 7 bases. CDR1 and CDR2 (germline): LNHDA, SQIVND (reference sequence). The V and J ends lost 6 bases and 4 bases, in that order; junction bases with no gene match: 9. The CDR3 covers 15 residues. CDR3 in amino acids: CASSRTGQLNQPQHF. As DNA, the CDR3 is TGTGCCAGTAGCCGGACAGGCCAATTAAATCAGCCCCAGCATTTT.

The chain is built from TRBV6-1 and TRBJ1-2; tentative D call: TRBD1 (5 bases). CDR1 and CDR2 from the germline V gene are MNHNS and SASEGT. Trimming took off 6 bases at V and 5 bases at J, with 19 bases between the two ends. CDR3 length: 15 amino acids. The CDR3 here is CASSEGTYRAYGYTF. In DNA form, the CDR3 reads TGTGCCAGCAGCGAGGGGACTTACCGGGCTTATGGCTACACCTTC.

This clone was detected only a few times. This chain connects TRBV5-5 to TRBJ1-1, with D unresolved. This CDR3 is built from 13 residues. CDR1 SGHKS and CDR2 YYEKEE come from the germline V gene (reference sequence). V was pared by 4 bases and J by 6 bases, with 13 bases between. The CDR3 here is CASSPGDWPEAFF. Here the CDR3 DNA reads TGTGCCAGCAGCCCCGGGGATTGGCCTGAAGCTTTCTTT.

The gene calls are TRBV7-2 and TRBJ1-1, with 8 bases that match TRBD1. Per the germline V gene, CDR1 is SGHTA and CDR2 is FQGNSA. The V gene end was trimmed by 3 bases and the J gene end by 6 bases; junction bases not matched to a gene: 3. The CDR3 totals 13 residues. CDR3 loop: CASSFRGPAEAFF. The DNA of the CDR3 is TGTGCCAGCAGCTTCAGGGGGCCCGCTGAAGCTTTCTTT.

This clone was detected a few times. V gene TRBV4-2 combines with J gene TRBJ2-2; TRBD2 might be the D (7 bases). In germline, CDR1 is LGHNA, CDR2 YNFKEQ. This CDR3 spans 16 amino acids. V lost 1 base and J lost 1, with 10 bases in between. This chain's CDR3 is CASSQGGGRNTGELFF. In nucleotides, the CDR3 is TGTGCCAGCAGCCAAGGCGGGGGCCGGAACACCGGGGAGCTGTTTTTT.

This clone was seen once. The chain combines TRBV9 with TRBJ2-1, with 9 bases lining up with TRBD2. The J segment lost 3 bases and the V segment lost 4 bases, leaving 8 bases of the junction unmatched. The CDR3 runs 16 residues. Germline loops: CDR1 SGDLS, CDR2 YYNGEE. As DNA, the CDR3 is TGTGCCAGCAGCCCCCGAGTAGCGGGGGTCTACAATGAGCAGTTCTTC. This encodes CASSPRVAGVYNEQFF.

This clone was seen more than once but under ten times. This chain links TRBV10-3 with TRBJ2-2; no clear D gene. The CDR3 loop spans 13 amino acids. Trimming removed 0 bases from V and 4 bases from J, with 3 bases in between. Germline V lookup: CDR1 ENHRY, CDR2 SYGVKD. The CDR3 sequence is CAISESSTGELFF. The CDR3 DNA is TGTGCCATCAGTGAGTCTAGCACCGGGGAGCTGTTTTTT.

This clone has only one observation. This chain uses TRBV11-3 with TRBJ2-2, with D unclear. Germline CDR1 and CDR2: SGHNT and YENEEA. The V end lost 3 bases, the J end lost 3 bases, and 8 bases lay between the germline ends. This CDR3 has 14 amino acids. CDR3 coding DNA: TGTGCCAGCAGCTTCCGAGGCCACACCGGGGAGCTGTTTTTT. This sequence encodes CASSFRGHTGELFF.

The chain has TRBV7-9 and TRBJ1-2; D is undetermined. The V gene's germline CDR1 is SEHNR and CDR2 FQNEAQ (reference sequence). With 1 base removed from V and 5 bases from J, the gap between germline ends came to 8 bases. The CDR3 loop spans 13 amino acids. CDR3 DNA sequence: TGTGCCAGCAGCTTAGTATCGGGGTATGGCTACACCTTC. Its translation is CASSLVSGYGYTF. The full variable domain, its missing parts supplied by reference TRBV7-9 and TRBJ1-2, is DTGVSQNPRHKITKRGQNVTFRCDPISEHNRLYWYRQTLGQGPEFLTYFQNEAQLEKSRLLSDRFSAERPKGSFSTLEIQRTEQGDSAMYLCASSLVSGYGYTFGSGTRLTVV.

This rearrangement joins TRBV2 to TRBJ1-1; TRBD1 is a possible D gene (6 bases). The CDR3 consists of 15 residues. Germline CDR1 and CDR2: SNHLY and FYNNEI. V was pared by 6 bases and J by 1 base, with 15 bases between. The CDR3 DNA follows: TGTGCCAGCAGGGCTAGGGGGGGCTCGAACACTGAAGCTTTCTTT. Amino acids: CASRARGGSNTEAFF.

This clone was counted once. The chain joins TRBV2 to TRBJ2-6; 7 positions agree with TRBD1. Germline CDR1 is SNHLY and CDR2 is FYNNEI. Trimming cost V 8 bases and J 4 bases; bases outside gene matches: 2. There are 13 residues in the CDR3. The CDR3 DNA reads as TGTGCCAGCGACAGGGACGGGGCCAACGTCCTGACTTTC. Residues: CASDRDGANVLTF. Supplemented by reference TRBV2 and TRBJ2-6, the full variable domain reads EPEVTQTPSHQVTQMGQEVILRCVPISNHLYFYWYRQILGQKVEFLVSFYNNEISEKSEIFDDQFSVERPDGSNFTLKIRSTKLEDSAMYFCASDRDGANVLTFGAGSRLTVL.